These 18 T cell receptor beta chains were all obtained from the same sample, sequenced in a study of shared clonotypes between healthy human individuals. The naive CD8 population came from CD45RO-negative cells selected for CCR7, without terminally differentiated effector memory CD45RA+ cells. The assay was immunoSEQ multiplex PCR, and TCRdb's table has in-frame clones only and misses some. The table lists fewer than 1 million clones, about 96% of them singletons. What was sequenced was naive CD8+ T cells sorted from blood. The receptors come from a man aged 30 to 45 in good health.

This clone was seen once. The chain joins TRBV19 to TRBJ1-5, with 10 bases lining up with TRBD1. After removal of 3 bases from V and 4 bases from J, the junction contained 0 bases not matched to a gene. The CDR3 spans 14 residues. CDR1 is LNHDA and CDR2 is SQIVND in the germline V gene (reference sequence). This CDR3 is CASSMGQGNQPQHF. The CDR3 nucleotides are TGTGCCAGTAGTATGGGACAGGGGAATCAGCCCCAGCATTTT.

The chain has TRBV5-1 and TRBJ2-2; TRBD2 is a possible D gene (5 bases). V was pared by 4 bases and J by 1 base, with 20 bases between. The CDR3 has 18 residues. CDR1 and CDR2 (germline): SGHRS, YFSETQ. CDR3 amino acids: CASSTYSRDAMNTGELFF. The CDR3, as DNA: TGCGCCAGCAGCACATATTCCCGGGATGCTATGAACACCGGGGAGCTGTTTTTT.

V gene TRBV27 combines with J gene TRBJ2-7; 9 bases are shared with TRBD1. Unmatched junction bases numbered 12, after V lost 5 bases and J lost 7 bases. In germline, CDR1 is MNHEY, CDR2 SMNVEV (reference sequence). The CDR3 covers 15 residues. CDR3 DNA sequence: TGTGCCAGCAGTCCGGGACAGGGAGGGAGTACAGAGCAGTACTTC. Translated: CASSPGQGGSTEQYF.

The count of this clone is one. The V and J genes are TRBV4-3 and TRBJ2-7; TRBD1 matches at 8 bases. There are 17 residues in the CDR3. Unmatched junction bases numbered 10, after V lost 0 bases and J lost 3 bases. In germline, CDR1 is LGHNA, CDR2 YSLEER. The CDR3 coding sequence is TGCGCCAGCAGCCAAGAGAGAACAGGGGGGAGTCTCTACGAGCAGTACTTC. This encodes CASSQERTGGSLYEQYF.

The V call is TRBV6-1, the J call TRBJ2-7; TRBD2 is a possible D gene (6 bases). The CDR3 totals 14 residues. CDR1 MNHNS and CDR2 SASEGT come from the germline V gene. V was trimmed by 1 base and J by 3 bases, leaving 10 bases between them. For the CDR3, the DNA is TGTGCCAGCAGTGAAGTAGCGGCCAGCTACGAGCAGTACTTC. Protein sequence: CASSEVAASYEQYF.

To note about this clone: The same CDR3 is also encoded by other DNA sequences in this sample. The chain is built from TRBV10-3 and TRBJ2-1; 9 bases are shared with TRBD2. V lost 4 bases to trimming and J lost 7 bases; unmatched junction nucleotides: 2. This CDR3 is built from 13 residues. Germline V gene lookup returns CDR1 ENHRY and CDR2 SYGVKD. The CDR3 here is CAISGLAANEQFF. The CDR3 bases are TGTGCCATCAGTGGACTAGCGGCTAATGAGCAGTTCTTC.

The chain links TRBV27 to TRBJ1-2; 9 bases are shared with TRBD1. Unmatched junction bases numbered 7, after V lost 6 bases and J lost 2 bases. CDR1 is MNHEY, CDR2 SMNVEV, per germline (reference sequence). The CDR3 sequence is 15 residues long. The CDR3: CASSSTGGRNYGYTF. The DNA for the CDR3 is TGTGCCAGCAGCTCCACAGGGGGCAGAAACTATGGCTACACCTTC.

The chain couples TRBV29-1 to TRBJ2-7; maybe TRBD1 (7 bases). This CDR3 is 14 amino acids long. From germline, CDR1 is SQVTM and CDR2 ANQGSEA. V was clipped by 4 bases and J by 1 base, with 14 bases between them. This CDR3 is CSVVEGTASYEQYF. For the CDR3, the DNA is TGCAGCGTTGTGGAGGGGACAGCTTCCTACGAGCAGTACTTC.

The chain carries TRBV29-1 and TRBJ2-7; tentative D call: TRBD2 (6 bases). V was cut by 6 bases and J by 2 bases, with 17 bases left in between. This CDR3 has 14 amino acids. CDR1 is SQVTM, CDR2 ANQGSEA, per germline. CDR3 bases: TGCAGCGTGTCCTTGACGGGGGATCCCTACGAGCAGTACTTC. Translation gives CSVSLTGDPYEQYF.

The CDR3 spells CATSRGTVDYGYTF. DNA of the CDR3: TGTGCCACCAGCAGGGGGACAGTGGACTATGGCTACACCTTC. The J gene is TRBJ1-2, the V gene TRBV15; 7 positions match TRBD1. Germline-derived CDR1 and CDR2 are LNHNV and YYDKDF (reference sequence). CDR3 length equals 14 residues. Losses at the gene ends were 3 bases for V and 3 bases for J; bases not matched to a gene: 4. Full variable domain (outside the CDR3, taken from reference TRBV15 and TRBJ1-2): DAMVIQNPRYQVTQFGKPVTLSCSQTLNHNVMYWYQQKSSQAPKLLFHYYDKDFNNEADTPDNFQSRRPNTSFCFLDIRSPGLGDTAMYLCATSRGTVDYGYTFGSGTRLTVV.

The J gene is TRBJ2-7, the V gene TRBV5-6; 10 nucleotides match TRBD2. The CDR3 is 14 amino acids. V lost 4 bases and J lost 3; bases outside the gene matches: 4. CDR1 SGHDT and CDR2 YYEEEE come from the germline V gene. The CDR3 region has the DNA TGTGCCAGCAGCAAAGGGACTAGCGTCTACGAGCAGTACTTC. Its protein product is CASSKGTSVYEQYF.

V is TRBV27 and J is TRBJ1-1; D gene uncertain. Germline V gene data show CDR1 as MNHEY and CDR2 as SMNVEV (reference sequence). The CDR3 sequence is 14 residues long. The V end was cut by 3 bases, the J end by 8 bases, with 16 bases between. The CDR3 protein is CASSLGVGAAEAFF. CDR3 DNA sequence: TGTGCCAGCAGTTTGGGCGTCGGCGCGGCAGAAGCTTTCTTT.

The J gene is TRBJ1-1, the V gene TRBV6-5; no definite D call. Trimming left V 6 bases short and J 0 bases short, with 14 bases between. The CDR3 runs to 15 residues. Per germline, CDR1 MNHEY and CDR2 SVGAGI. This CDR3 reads CASSLQGSMNTEAFF. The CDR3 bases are TGTGCCAGCAGCTTACAAGGGTCCATGAACACTGAAGCTTTCTTT.

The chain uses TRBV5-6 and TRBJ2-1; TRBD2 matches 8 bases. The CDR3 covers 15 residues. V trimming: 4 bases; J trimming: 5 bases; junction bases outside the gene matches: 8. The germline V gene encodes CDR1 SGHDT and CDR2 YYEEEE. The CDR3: CASSPPSLADNEQFF. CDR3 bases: TGTGCCAGCAGCCCACCCTCACTAGCGGACAATGAGCAGTTCTTC.

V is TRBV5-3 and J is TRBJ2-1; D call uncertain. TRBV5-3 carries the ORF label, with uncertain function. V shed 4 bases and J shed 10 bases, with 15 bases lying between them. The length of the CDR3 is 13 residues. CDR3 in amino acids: CARSPSPMKEQFF. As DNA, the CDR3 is TGTGCCAGAAGCCCGTCCCCGATGAAGGAGCAGTTCTTC.

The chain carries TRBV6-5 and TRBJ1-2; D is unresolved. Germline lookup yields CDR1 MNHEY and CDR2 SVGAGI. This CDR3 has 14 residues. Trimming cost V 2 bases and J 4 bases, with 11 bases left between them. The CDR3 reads CASSYNDKAYGYTF. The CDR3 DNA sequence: TGTGCCAGCAGTTACAATGACAAGGCCTATGGCTACACCTTC.

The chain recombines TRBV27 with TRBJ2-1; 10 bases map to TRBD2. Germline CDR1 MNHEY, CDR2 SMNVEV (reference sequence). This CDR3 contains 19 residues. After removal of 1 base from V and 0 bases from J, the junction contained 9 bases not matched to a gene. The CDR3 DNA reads TGTGCCAGCAGTTTATTTTGGGGGACTAGCGATTCCTCCTACAATGAGCAGTTCTTC. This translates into CASSLFWGTSDSSYNEQFF.

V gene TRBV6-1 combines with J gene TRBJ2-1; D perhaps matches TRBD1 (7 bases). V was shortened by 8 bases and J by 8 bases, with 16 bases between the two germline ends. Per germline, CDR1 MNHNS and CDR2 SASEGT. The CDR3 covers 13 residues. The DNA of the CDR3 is TGTGCCAGCGCGGAGGGACAGTTCTATGAGCAGTTCTTC. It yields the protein CASAEGQFYEQFF.